This T cell receptor (beta chain) was found in a study of blood T cell repertoires in acute mononucleosis (dated by TCRdb to the early 2020s). For the wider study: Acute-phase samples, which represented the primary response, were collected within 2 weeks of symptom onset. In the acute phase, YVL-BR-specific cells accounted for a mean of roughly 2% of blood CD8 T cells, and GLC-BM-specific cells for a mean of about 1.1%. The mean blood EBV load was 3.8 log10 genome copies per million B cells in acute infection and 2.6 at convalescence.

Note on this clone: No quality values exist for individual bases; no much larger clone is one base distant.

The germline V gene sets CDR1 to SGDLS and CDR2 to YYNGEE. Measured from the cysteine to the phenylalanine, the CDR3 is 13 residues long. The read is trimmed to its CDR3 DNA, 39 bases read in frame from base 1. Trimming at the junction amounts to 9 bases on V and 8 bases on J, and the germline ends lie 18 bases apart. For TCR profiling, total RNA from no fewer than 10,000 sorted tetramer+ CD8 T cells was reverse transcribed into cDNA. PCR with primers that anneal to V and J regions amplified CDR3 regions and added unique molecular identifiers to track templates. TCRalpha and TCRbeta chains were profiled using the immunoSEQ platform, including its sequencing and error-correction standards. As for the original processing: Clonal copy numbers were corrected for sequencing and PCR errors, and CDR3s were defined according to IMGT conventions. Analysis was restricted to productive rearrangements and performed with immunoSEQ Analyzer versions 2.0 and 3.0, while gene-pairing frequencies underwent further processing in Microsoft Excel. V-J pairings were visualized as Circos plots, and CDR3 motifs were found with MEME plus a custom motifSearch program. The OLGA algorithm was used to calculate the probability of generation of TCR sequences. Clonotypes seen at both visits were designated persistent, clonotypes seen only acutely were designated nonpersistent, and clonotypes seen only at convalescence were designated de novo. A public TCR was defined as an amino acid clonotype used by more than one donor. The table comes from immuneACCESS by way of TCRdb, which keeps in-frame sequences with V and J called. Part of the clones is missing from these tables; in studies checked, under half for an unresolved V gene and the rest for unknown reasons. V, J and clone size are those of that table, while D and trimming were read from the DNA. The table for this sample lists approximately 2,300 clones; around 67% of them were counted only once. Approximately 50% of the sample is in the top ten clones.

The sample's time point label, decoded: acute infectious mononucleosis, at clinical presentation within 2 weeks of symptom onset (visit 1). CD8 T cell responses to two immunodominant EBV epitopes, BRLF1 109 (YVL-BR) and BMLF1 280 (GLC-BM), were tracked in the study over primary infection. A positive serum heterophile antibody test together with EBV viral capsid antigen-specific IgM pointed to primary EBV infection. As a first step, magnetic positive selection (MACS) was used to enrich total CD8 T cells from the PBMCs. A FACSAria III was used to sort live CD3+ CD8+ tetramer+ cells to over 95% purity. A PE-conjugated tetramer loaded with the BMLF1 280-288 peptide was used for cell sorting. TCR repertoires of EBV epitope-specific CD8 T cells were deep-sequenced directly ex vivo after tetramer sorting, at acute infection and at convalescence. The donors were a few individuals between about 18 and 30 years old who had clinical acute infectious mononucleosis along with laboratory evidence of primary EBV infection. Heparinized peripheral blood was drawn at clinical presentation with mononucleosis symptoms and again about 6 months later. Ficoll-Paque density gradient centrifugation was used to isolate PBMCs.

Paper-wide results and their limitations: Both chains appeared to be involved in GLC-BM selection, with public TCRbeta motifs on BV14-BJ2 and BV20-BJ1 together with a TCRalpha motif on AV5-AJ31. Low acute-to-convalescent clonotype overlap might partly reflect sampling error, because only a fraction of each donor's blood was analyzed. Persistence into convalescence was observed for only about 8.4% of unique acute clonotypes, yet most of the response was made up by these persisting clonotypes, and the remaining acute clonotypes were seemingly replaced by new diverse de novo clonotypes. Only a few donors were included in the cohort, so group averages were based on very few individuals.

This receptor was identified in a woman younger than 35 with infectious mononucleosis caused by EBV. The chain is made from TRBV9 and TRBJ2-1; TRBD2 is a possible D gene, resting on 6 matching bases. Specimen: EBV GLC epitope tetramer+ CD8+ T cells sorted from PBMCs, collected during acute infectious mononucleosis. The cell subset or site label, as the study defines it: CD8 T cells binding tetramer with EBV BMLF1 280-288 peptide (GLC-BM). The DNA reads as follows: TGTGCCATCATCGTAGCCGGAGGGGATGAGCAGTTCTTC. This gives the protein CAIIVAGGDEQFF.